These 28 T cell receptor beta chains originate from one sample sequenced in a study of blood T cell repertoires in COVID-19. Assay used: immunoSEQ multiplex PCR; TCRdb lists only in-frame clones, some missing. The sample contains some 120,000 clones, 88% of which appear only once. The sequenced sample was peripheral blood. The receptors stem from a human donor in a cohort sampled during active COVID-19.

The V call is TRBV28, the J call TRBJ2-3, with TRBD1 matching 8 bases. Germline trimming cut 5 bases from V and 9 bases from J; bases unmatched to any gene: 10. The CDR3 consists of 14 residues. The germline V gene has CDR1 MDHEN and CDR2 SYDVKM. CDR3 nucleotide sequence: TGTGCCAGCAGTCACCCCTGGACAGGGACAACGCAGTATTTT. This translates into CASSHPWTGTTQYF. Looking up the rest from reference TRBV28 and TRBJ2-3 gives the full variable domain: DVKVTQSSRYLVKRTGEKVFLECVQDMDHENMFWYRQDPGLGLRLIYFSYDVKMKEKGDIPEGYSVSREKKERFSLILESASTNQTSMYLCASSHPWTGTTQYFGPGTRLTVL.

The chain carries TRBV5-6 and TRBJ2-3, with 7 positions matching TRBD1. Germline CDR1 and CDR2: SGHDT and YYEEEE. V shed 4 bases and J 2 bases; nucleotides not matched to a gene: 10. The CDR3 runs to 16 residues. The CDR3 reads CASSRPGTDLTDTQYF. CDR3 bases: TGTGCCAGCAGCCGACCCGGGACAGATCTCACAGATACGCAGTATTTT.

This chain links TRBV5-1 with TRBJ2-3, with D tentatively TRBD2 (5 bases). Germline lookup yields CDR1 SGHRS and CDR2 YFSETQ. Trimming removed 0 bases from V and 0 bases from J, with 11 bases in between. The CDR3 is 16 residues long. CDR3 nucleotide sequence: TGCGCCAGCAGCTTGGCCGGGGTTACTAGCACAGATACGCAGTATTTT. This encodes CASSLAGVTSTDTQYF.

This clone was detected only once. This CDR3 is CSVARSRGEGNTQYF. CDR3 in DNA: TGCAGCGTTGCACGGTCGCGGGGGGAGGGGAATACGCAGTATTTT. This sequence joins TRBV29-1 and TRBJ2-3; TRBD2 matches 8 bases. V lost 4 bases and J lost 7; bases outside the gene matches: 13. Germline CDR1 is SQVTM and CDR2 is ANQGSEA. CDR3 length equals 15 residues.

The gene calls are TRBV4-2 and TRBJ2-5; D gene ambiguous. Per germline, CDR1 LGHNA and CDR2 YNFKEQ. The CDR3 totals 13 residues. V lost 1 base and J 5 bases, leaving 8 bases between the germline ends. For the CDR3, the DNA is TGTGCCAGCAGCCAAGCTGAGAGGGAGACCCAGTACTTC. Its translation: CASSQAERETQYF.

The chain links TRBV27 to TRBJ2-3, with TRBD1 matching over 8 bases. Trimming at V came to 5 bases and at J to 4 bases, leaving 8 bases not matched to a gene. Germline loops: CDR1 MNHEY, CDR2 SMNVEV (reference sequence). The CDR3 is 15 amino acids. CDR3 region: CASSPPDRAPDTQYF. CDR3 bases: TGTGCCAGCAGTCCGCCGGACAGGGCCCCAGATACGCAGTATTTT.

This chain connects TRBV7-2 to TRBJ1-4; 9 nucleotides line up with TRBD1. Trimming removed 0 bases from V and 5 bases from J; junction bases left unmatched: 1. Germline CDR1 SGHTA, CDR2 FQGNSA. The CDR3 covers 15 residues. The CDR3 spells CASSLAGTGNEKLFF. CDR3 coding DNA: TGTGCCAGCAGCTTAGCCGGGACAGGGAATGAAAAACTGTTTTTT.

This clone was seen a few times. The V and J genes are TRBV6-2 or TRBV6-3 and TRBJ1-2; the match to TRBD1 covers 11 bases. Germline V gene sequence: CDR1 MNHEY, CDR2 SVGEGT. The CDR3 contains 15 residues. With V trimmed by 4 bases and J by 3 bases, 4 bases remained unmatched. This chain's CDR3 is CASSSRTGGDYGYTF. For the CDR3, the DNA is TGTGCCAGCAGTTCAAGGACAGGGGGCGACTATGGCTACACCTTC.

This chain connects TRBV5-1 to TRBJ2-5; D not resolved. The V end was cut by 0 bases, the J end by 1 base, with 10 bases between. Looked up from germline, CDR1 is SGHRS and CDR2 is YFSETQ. The length of the CDR3 is 15 residues. CDR3 sequence (DNA): TGCGCCAGCAGCTTGGGCCCAGGCTCCCAAGAGACCCAGTACTTC. It codes for CASSLGPGSQETQYF.

The rearrangement joins TRBV13 to TRBJ1-2; 11 bases align to TRBD1. The CDR3 length is 15 residues. V gave up 5 bases and J gave up 8 bases; unmatched junction bases: 10. CDR1 and CDR2 from the germline V gene are PRHDT and FYEKMQ (reference sequence). The CDR3 spells CASSQGTGGIVGYTF. In DNA form, the CDR3 reads TGTGCCAGCAGCCAGGGGACAGGGGGGATCGTGGGCTACACCTTC.

The rearrangement joins TRBV13 to TRBJ2-1; 9 nucleotides line up with TRBD2. The germline V gene encodes CDR1 PRHDT and CDR2 FYEKMQ (reference sequence). Trimming removed 4 bases from V and 8 bases from J; junction bases left unmatched: 21. The CDR3 spans 19 residues. The chain's CDR3 is CASSSTSPILGTSFDEQFF. As DNA, the CDR3 is TGTGCCAGCAGCTCCACCTCCCCTATCCTCGGGACTAGCTTCGATGAGCAGTTCTTC.

The chain recombines TRBV6-2 or TRBV6-3 with TRBJ2-5, with 8 bases that match TRBD2. With 0 bases clipped from V and 3 bases from J, the junction kept 3 bases outside the gene matches. The germline V gene has CDR1 MNHEY and CDR2 SVGEGT. The CDR3 runs 15 residues. The CDR3 region is CASSYSLAAEETQYF. DNA for the CDR3: TGTGCCAGCAGTTACTCACTAGCGGCTGAAGAGACCCAGTACTTC.

This chain connects TRBV28 to TRBJ2-5; 11 bases align to TRBD2. In germline, CDR1 is MDHEN, CDR2 SYDVKM. With 2 bases clipped from V and 5 bases from J, the junction kept 4 bases outside the gene matches. The CDR3 loop spans 15 amino acids. The CDR3 loop reads CASSLLASGGETQYF. CDR3 DNA sequence: TGTGCCAGCAGTTTACTTGCTAGCGGGGGGGAGACCCAGTACTTC.

This chain connects TRBV5-6 to TRBJ1-5; D is unclear. V was trimmed by 2 bases and J by 4 bases, leaving 10 bases between them. The length of the CDR3 is 14 residues. From germline, CDR1 is SGHDT and CDR2 YYEEEE. CDR3 coding DNA: TGTGCCAGCAGCTTCGGAGCCCTTAATCAGCCCCAGCATTTT. It yields the protein CASSFGALNQPQHF.

The V and J genes are TRBV10-3 and TRBJ2-2, with D maybe TRBD1 (6 bases). V was trimmed by 6 bases and J by 6 bases, leaving 14 bases between them. This CDR3 comprises 14 residues. Germline CDR1 reads ENHRY; CDR2 reads SYGVKD. The CDR3 DNA is TGTGCCATCAGCTCCGGGACACCTGCCGGGGAGCTGTTTTTT. It codes for CAISSGTPAGELFF.

The chain carries TRBV5-4 and TRBJ1-2, with 7 bases matching TRBD1. CDR3 length equals 15 residues. With V trimmed by 4 bases and J by 8 bases, 14 bases remained unmatched. In germline, CDR1 is SGHNT, CDR2 YYREEE (reference sequence). CDR3 sequence reads: CASSTNLRGGRGYTF. In nucleotides, the CDR3 is TGTGCCAGCAGCACTAACCTTAGAGGGGGCAGGGGCTACACCTTC.

This clone was detected once. The CDR3: CASQLAGGLEFF. The CDR3, as DNA: TGTGCCAGCCAACTAGCGGGAGGTTTAGAGTTCTTC. The chain joins TRBV2 to TRBJ2-1; 12 nucleotides agree with TRBD2. From germline, CDR1 is SNHLY and CDR2 FYNNEI. CDR3 length: 12 residues. Trimming cost V 8 bases and J 14 bases; bases outside gene matches: 7. Filled out from reference TRBV2 and TRBJ2-1, the complete variable domain reads EPEVTQTPSHQVTQMGQEVILRCVPISNHLYFYWYRQILGQKVEFLVSFYNNEISEKSEIFDDQFSVERPDGSNFTLKIRSTKLEDSAMYFCASQLAGGLEFFGPGTRLTVL.

V is TRBV28 and J is TRBJ2-5; TRBD1 aligns across 12 bases. V shed 8 bases and J 5 bases; nucleotides not matched to a gene: 12. Germline assignment: CDR1 MDHEN and CDR2 SYDVKM. The CDR3 spans 16 residues. CDR3 loop: CASPPGQGALGETQYF. The CDR3 DNA sequence: TGTGCCAGCCCACCGGGACAGGGGGCTTTGGGGGAGACCCAGTACTTC.

The chain employs TRBV7-2 and TRBJ2-5; D may be TRBD2 (5 bases). Looked up from germline, CDR1 is SGHTA and CDR2 is FQGNSA. The CDR3 sequence is 13 residues long. The V end lost 5 bases, the J end lost 7 bases, and 14 bases lay between the germline ends. Here the CDR3 DNA reads TGTGCCAGCAGCCGATCTAGTCGGGGGACCCAGTACTTC. Translated: CASSRSSRGTQYF.

The V gene is TRBV12-3 or TRBV12-4, the J gene TRBJ1-2; the match to TRBD1 covers 7 bases. The CDR3 has 13 amino acids. With 5 bases clipped from V and 7 bases from J, the junction kept 7 bases outside the gene matches. CDR3 nucleotide sequence: TGTGCCAGCAGTCCCACAGGGGCGCGTGGCTACACCTTC. Translating gives CASSPTGARGYTF.

The chain couples TRBV3-1 (or the pseudogene TRBV3-2) to TRBJ2-1; 11 positions agree with TRBD2. This CDR3 comprises 16 residues. V trimming: 1 base; J trimming: 5 bases; junction bases outside the gene matches: 4. In germline, CDR1 is LGHDT, CDR2 YNNKEL (reference sequence). The CDR3 region is CASSQVLLAGDNEQFF. The CDR3 bases are TGTGCCAGCAGCCAAGTATTACTAGCGGGGGACAATGAGCAGTTCTTC.

The genes are TRBV9 and TRBJ2-3; a possible D gene is TRBD2 (6 bases). The germline CDR1 and CDR2 sequences are SGDLS and YYNGEE. The CDR3 extends over 16 amino acids. Trimming took off 3 bases at V and 1 base at J, with 15 bases between the two ends. This CDR3 is CASSERSSGRTDTQYF. In DNA form, the CDR3 reads TGTGCCAGCAGCGAGCGGAGTAGCGGACGCACAGATACGCAGTATTTT. The full variable domain, rest sourced from reference TRBV9 and TRBJ2-3, is DSGVTQTPKHLITATGQRVTLRCSPRSGDLSVYWYQQSLDQGLQFLIQYYNGEERAKGNILERFSAQQFPDLHSELNLSSLELGDSALYFCASSERSSGRTDTQYFGPGTRLTVL.

The chain is built from TRBV5-5 and TRBJ2-7; 7 nucleotides match TRBD1. Germline V gene sequence: CDR1 SGHKS, CDR2 YYEKEE (reference sequence). CDR3 length: 15 amino acids. Trimming took 2 bases from V and 4 from J; bases not matched to a gene: 9. In nucleotides, the CDR3 is TGTGCCAGCAGCTTTACTAACGGCAGGGGGTACGAGCAGTACTTC. The encoded protein is CASSFTNGRGYEQYF.

The chain combines TRBV5-4 with TRBJ2-6; D possibly corresponds to TRBD1 (5 bases). Germline CDR1 reads SGHNT; CDR2 reads YYREEE (reference sequence). The CDR3 contains 15 residues. V was clipped by 5 bases and J by 0 bases, with 9 bases between them. This CDR3 reads CASSQQGSGANVLTF. The CDR3 nucleotides read TGTGCCAGCAGTCAGCAGGGCTCTGGGGCCAACGTCCTGACTTTC.

The rearrangement links TRBV9 to TRBJ2-7; D is uncertain. Per germline, CDR1 SGDLS and CDR2 YYNGEE. The V end lost 0 bases, the J end lost 0 bases, and 7 bases lay between the germline ends. The length of the CDR3 is 14 residues. The CDR3 sequence is CASSVDGSSYEQYF. The CDR3 DNA follows: TGTGCCAGCAGCGTAGACGGTAGCTCCTACGAGCAGTACTTC.

This rearrangement joins TRBV19 to TRBJ2-1; D possibly corresponds to TRBD1 (6 bases). V lost 0 bases, J lost 0 bases, and 6 bases lay in between. The CDR3 spans 15 residues. The germline V gene encodes CDR1 LNHDA and CDR2 SQIVND (reference sequence). DNA for the CDR3: TGTGCCAGTAGTATAGACAGGGGCTCCTACAATGAGCAGTTCTTC. Protein sequence: CASSIDRGSYNEQFF.

The rearrangement links TRBV19 to TRBJ2-3, with 8 bases matching TRBD2. This CDR3 spans 16 amino acids. Germline V gene sequence: CDR1 LNHDA, CDR2 SQIVND (reference sequence). V lost 6 bases, J lost 4 bases, and 12 bases stayed unmatched. Here the CDR3 reads CASSFGLAREADTQYF. DNA of the CDR3: TGTGCCAGTAGCTTCGGACTAGCCAGGGAGGCAGATACGCAGTATTTT. The full variable domain, in which reference TRBV19 and TRBJ2-3 provide the parts outside the CDR3, is DGGITQSPKYLFRKEGQNVTLSCEQNLNHDAMYWYRQDPGQGLRLIYYSQIVNDFQKGDIAEGYSVSREKKESFPLTVTSAQKNPTAFYLCASSFGLAREADTQYFGPGTRLTVL.

This clone was seen only a few times. V is TRBV3-1 (or the pseudogene TRBV3-2) and J is TRBJ2-2, with TRBD2 matching 8 bases. Per germline, CDR1 LGHDT and CDR2 YNNKEL (reference sequence). This CDR3 has 17 residues. The ends lost 5 bases at V and 0 bases at J; junction bases unmatched: 8. CDR3 DNA: TGTGCCAGCAGCACGATAGAACTAGCGGCGAACACCGGGGAGCTGTTTTTT. Amino acid sequence: CASSTIELAANTGELFF.